This T cell receptor beta chain was identified during a study of regulatory T cells in long-lasting Graves disease. Study summary: For a period under 3 months, newly diagnosed Graves' patients had taken antithyroid drugs. Study findings and constraints: There was favoring of TRBV28, TRBJ1-2 and TRBJ2-5 in persistent disease. Graves' patients with persistent disease showed TCR diversity lower than patients newly diagnosed.

V lost 6 bases and J lost 7; bases outside the gene matches: 10. Germline values: CDR1 MNHNS, CDR2 SASEGT. The length of the CDR3 is 15 residues. Time point in this sample: newly diagnosed GD, antithyroid drugs for less than 3 months. There was RNA extracted from PBMCs, and the TCR library was made from it. This clonotype has a count of ten or more. Its antigen remains unknown. Library construction for TCR beta used iRepertoire HTBI primers and Arm-PCR of CDR3 regions. TCRdb analysed the multiplex PCR reads with MiXCR anew, one entry per CDR3 protein. The sample holds over 400,000 distinct CDR3 sequences, 12% to 15% seen once. The same data also went into a second study, on T cells in Graves' hyperthyroidism and ophthalmopathy.

The V and J genes are TRBV6-1 and TRBJ1-5, with TRBD1 matching over 9 bases. Sequencing used peripheral blood mononuclear cells (PBMCs), obtained at new diagnosis, from a patient treated with antithyroid drugs. This receptor was obtained from a woman in her forties or fifties with Graves disease. This chain's CDR3 is CASSPITGGEQPQHF. CDR3 sequence (DNA): TGTGCCAGCAGCCCAATTACAGGGGGCGAGCAGCCCCAGCATTTT.